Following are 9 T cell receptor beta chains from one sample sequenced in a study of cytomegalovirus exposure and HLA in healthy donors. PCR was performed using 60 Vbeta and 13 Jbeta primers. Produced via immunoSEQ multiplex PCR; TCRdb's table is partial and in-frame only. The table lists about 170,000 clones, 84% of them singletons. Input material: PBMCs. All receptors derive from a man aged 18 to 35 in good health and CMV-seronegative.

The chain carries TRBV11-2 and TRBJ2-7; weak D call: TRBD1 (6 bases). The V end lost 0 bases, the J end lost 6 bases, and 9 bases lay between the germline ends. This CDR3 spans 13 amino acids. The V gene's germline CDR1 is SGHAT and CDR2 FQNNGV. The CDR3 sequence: CASSLEAGVEQYF. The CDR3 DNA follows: TGTGCCAGCAGCTTAGAGGCAGGGGTCGAGCAGTACTTC.

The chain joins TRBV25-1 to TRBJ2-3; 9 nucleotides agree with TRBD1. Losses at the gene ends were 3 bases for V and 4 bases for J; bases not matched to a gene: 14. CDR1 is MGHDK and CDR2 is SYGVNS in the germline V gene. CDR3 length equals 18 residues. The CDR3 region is CASSDFSPGQGISDTQYF. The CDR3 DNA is TGTGCCAGCAGTGATTTTTCCCCCGGACAGGGGATATCAGATACGCAGTATTTT.

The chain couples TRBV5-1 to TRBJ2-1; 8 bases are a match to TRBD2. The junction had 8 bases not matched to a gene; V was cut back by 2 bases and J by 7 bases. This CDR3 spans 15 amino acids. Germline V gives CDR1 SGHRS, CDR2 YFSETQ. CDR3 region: CASSFNGGAGNEQFF. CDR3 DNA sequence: TGCGCCAGCAGCTTTAACGGGGGGGCTGGAAATGAGCAGTTCTTC. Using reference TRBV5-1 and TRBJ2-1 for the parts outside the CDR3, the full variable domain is KAGVTQTPRYLIKTRGQQVTLSCSPISGHRSVSWYQQTPGQGLQFLFEYFSETQRNKGNFPGRFSGRQFSNSRSEMNVSTLELGDSALYLCASSFNGGAGNEQFFGPGTRLTVL.

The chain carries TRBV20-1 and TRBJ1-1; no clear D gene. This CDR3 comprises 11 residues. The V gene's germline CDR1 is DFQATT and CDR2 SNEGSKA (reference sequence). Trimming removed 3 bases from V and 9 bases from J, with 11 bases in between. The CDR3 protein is CSARSQNQAFF. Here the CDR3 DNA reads TGCAGTGCTAGGTCTCAGAACCAAGCTTTCTTT.

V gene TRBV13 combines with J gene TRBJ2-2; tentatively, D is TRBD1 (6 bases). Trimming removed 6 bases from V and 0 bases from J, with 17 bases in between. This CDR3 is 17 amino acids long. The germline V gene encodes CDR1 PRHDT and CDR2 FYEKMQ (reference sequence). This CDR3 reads CASSSKYRDANTGELFF. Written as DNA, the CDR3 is TGTGCCAGCAGTTCGAAATACAGGGACGCGAACACCGGGGAGCTGTTTTTT.

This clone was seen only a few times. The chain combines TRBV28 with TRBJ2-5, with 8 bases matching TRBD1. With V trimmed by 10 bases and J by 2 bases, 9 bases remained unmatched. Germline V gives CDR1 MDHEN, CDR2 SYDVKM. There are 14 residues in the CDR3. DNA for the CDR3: TGTGCCACCCTCGGAGGGACAGGACAAGAGACCCAGTACTTC. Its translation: CATLGGTGQETQYF.

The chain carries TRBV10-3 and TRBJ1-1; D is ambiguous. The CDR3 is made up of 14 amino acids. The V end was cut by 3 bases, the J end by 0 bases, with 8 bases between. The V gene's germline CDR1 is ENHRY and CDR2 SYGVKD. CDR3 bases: TGTGCCATCAGTGAAACGGTCATGAACACTGAAGCTTTCTTT. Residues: CAISETVMNTEAFF.

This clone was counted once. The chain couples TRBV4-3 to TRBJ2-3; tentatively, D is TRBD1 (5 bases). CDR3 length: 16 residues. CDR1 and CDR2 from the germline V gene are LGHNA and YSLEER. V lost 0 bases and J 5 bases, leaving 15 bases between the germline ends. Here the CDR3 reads CASSQDWGRVEDTQYF. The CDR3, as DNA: TGCGCCAGCAGCCAAGATTGGGGCAGGGTTGAAGATACGCAGTATTTT.

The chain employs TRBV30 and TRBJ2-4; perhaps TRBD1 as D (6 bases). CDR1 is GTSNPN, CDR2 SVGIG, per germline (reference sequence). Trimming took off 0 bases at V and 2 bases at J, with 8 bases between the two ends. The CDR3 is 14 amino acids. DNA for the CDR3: TGTGCCTGGAGTGTACAGGGATCCAAAAACATTCAGTACTTC. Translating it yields CAWSVQGSKNIQYF.